The 31 T cell receptor beta chains listed next were all sequenced from one sample in a study of T cell changes during pregnancy in multiple sclerosis. Sequencing was performed with immunoSEQ multiplex PCR; in TCRdb, only in-frame clones are kept and a portion is missing. Among around 100,000 clones listed, 80% to 95% were seen once. The material sequenced was peripheral blood, taken in the third trimester of pregnancy. These receptors all stem from a female donor with multiple sclerosis, enrolled in a pregnancy study.

The sample holds a few counts of this clone. The DNA of the CDR3 is TGTGCCTGGAGTGCCACCCGGGACAGTCCCTCTCTCTACGAGCAGTACTTC. Its protein is CAWSATRDSPSLYEQYF. The chain links TRBV30 to TRBJ2-7, with TRBD1 identical over 7 bases. The CDR3 consists of 17 residues. Germline lookup yields CDR1 GTSNPN and CDR2 SVGIG (reference sequence). Trimming removed 1 base from V and 3 bases from J; junction bases left unmatched: 15.

This clone has only one observation. This chain uses TRBV5-1 with TRBJ1-3; TRBD1 might be the D (5 bases). This CDR3 spans 14 amino acids. V gave up 5 bases and J gave up 2 bases, with 11 bases separating them. Germline lookup yields CDR1 SGHRS and CDR2 YFSETQ. CDR3 region: CASRLDTAGNTIYF. CDR3 nucleotide sequence: TGCGCCAGCAGACTGGACACGGCTGGAAACACCATATATTTT.

This chain joins TRBV5-1 and TRBJ1-5; D is ambiguous. There are 15 residues in the CDR3. V was clipped by 0 bases and J by 5 bases, with 12 bases between them. The germline CDR1 and CDR2 sequences are SGHRS and YFSETQ. The CDR3 sequence: CASSLGGWEDQPQHF. CDR3 DNA: TGCGCCAGCAGCTTGGGTGGGTGGGAGGATCAGCCCCAGCATTTT.

This sequence joins TRBV5-5 and TRBJ1-6; possibly TRBD1 for D (5 bases). This CDR3 is 15 amino acids long. The V and J ends lost 4 bases and 9 bases respectively, with 17 bases between them. Germline V CDR1 and CDR2: SGHKS, YYEKEE (reference sequence). The CDR3 DNA reads as TGTGCCAGCAGCCTGGGACGAGGGATCGGTTCACCCCTCCACTTT. Translation: CASSLGRGIGSPLHF.

This chain links TRBV9 with TRBJ2-7; 12 bases match TRBD1. Trimming cost V 3 bases and J 0 bases; bases outside gene matches: 4. The CDR3 extends over 16 amino acids. The germline V gene encodes CDR1 SGDLS and CDR2 YYNGEE. The chain's CDR3 is CASSAMGQGASYEQYF. For the CDR3, the DNA is TGTGCCAGCAGCGCCATGGGACAGGGGGCCTCCTACGAGCAGTACTTC. The entire variable domain, with the rest obtained from reference TRBV9 and TRBJ2-7, is as follows: DSGVTQTPKHLITATGQRVTLRCSPRSGDLSVYWYQQSLDQGLQFLIQYYNGEERAKGNILERFSAQQFPDLHSELNLSSLELGDSALYFCASSAMGQGASYEQYFGPGTRLTVT.

This chain joins TRBV2 and TRBJ2-5; 8 positions agree with TRBD1. CDR3 length: 14 amino acids. Germline V gives CDR1 SNHLY, CDR2 FYNNEI. J gave up 2 bases and V 6 bases, and 5 bases lay outside the gene matches. CDR3 coding DNA: TGTGCCAGCAGCACGGACAGGGCACAAGAGACCCAGTACTTC. Its translation: CASSTDRAQETQYF.

This chain connects TRBV6-6 to TRBJ1-2; the match to TRBD1 covers 8 bases. CDR3 size: 13 residues. J was trimmed by 3 bases and V by 5 bases; bases with no gene match: 2. Germline V gene data show CDR1 as MNHNY and CDR2 as SVGAGI (reference sequence). The CDR3 sequence: CASSGQGYYGYTF. CDR3 DNA: TGTGCCAGCAGTGGACAGGGATACTATGGCTACACCTTC.

The chain combines TRBV7-2 with TRBJ2-3, with 13 bases that match TRBD2. Germline loops: CDR1 SGHTA, CDR2 FQGNSA. The CDR3 sequence is 18 residues long. The V segment lost 0 bases and the J segment 2 bases; nucleotides outside the gene matches: 5. This CDR3 reads CASSLAIGLAGDTDTQYF. The CDR3 region has the DNA TGTGCCAGCAGCTTAGCGATTGGACTAGCGGGGGACACAGATACGCAGTATTTT.

The chain recombines TRBV28 with TRBJ2-1; TRBD2 agrees at 13 bases. This CDR3 has 19 residues. With V trimmed by 4 bases and J by 6 bases, 15 bases remained unmatched. Germline lookup yields CDR1 MDHEN and CDR2 SYDVKM. In DNA, the CDR3 is TGTGCCAGCAGTTCACCCGCTCGACACGGACTAGCGGGAGTCAATGAGCAGTTCTTC. Translating it yields CASSSPARHGLAGVNEQFF.

The chain links TRBV9 to TRBJ1-2; D is unclear. CDR3 size: 14 residues. Germline lookup yields CDR1 SGDLS and CDR2 YYNGEE. V was clipped by 0 bases and J by 3 bases, with 9 bases between them. The CDR3 region has the DNA TGTGCCAGCAGCGTAGCTCTGTCGGACTATGGCTACACCTTC. It encodes CASSVALSDYGYTF.

The V gene is TRBV27, the J gene TRBJ2-7; 10 nucleotides match TRBD1. J gave up 3 bases and V 2 bases, and 4 bases lay outside the gene matches. The CDR3 sequence is 15 residues long. Per the germline V gene, CDR1 is MNHEY and CDR2 is SMNVEV (reference sequence). The CDR3 DNA sequence: TGTGCCAGCAGTTTACGGACAGGGGGAATCTACGAGCAGTACTTC. Residues: CASSLRTGGIYEQYF.

The CDR3 loop reads CASSGDSHNEQFF. The CDR3 DNA follows: TGTGCCAGTAGTGGGGACAGCCACAATGAGCAGTTCTTC. V usage is TRBV19 and J usage is TRBJ2-1, with 7 positions matching TRBD1. This CDR3 spans 13 amino acids. The V gene's germline CDR1 is LNHDA and CDR2 SQIVND (reference sequence). Trimming took 5 bases from V and 5 from J; bases not matched to a gene: 3.

The V call is TRBV18, the J call TRBJ1-1; the D gene is possibly TRBD1 (6 bases). Trimming left V 3 bases short and J 1 base short, with 6 bases between. The CDR3 loop spans 13 amino acids. Per the germline V gene, CDR1 is KGHSH and CDR2 is LQKENI. The DNA for the CDR3 is TGTGCCAGCTCACCGGGGGCGAACACTGAAGCTTTCTTT. It encodes CASSPGANTEAFF.

This clone appeared once. The chain combines TRBV6-5 with TRBJ2-1, with 7 bases matching TRBD2. J gave up 8 bases and V 10 bases, and 11 bases lay outside the gene matches. Per the germline V gene, CDR1 is MNHEY and CDR2 is SVGAGI. CDR3 length: 13 amino acids. This chain's CDR3 is CATEAGALHEQFF. CDR3 bases: TGTGCCACGGAGGCGGGAGCCCTCCATGAGCAGTTCTTC.

V usage is TRBV11-2 and J usage is TRBJ1-3; D not certain. CDR1 is SGHAT and CDR2 is FQNNGV in the germline V gene. The CDR3 totals 14 residues. The V gene lost 7 bases and the J gene lost 0 bases, with 10 bases spanning the gap. As DNA, the CDR3 is TGTGCCAGCAAACCAGGCCACTCTGGAAACACCATATATTTT. Protein sequence: CASKPGHSGNTIYF.

Only one count was recorded for this clone. This chain connects TRBV4-2 to TRBJ2-3; D perhaps matches TRBD2 (5 bases). V gave up 6 bases and J gave up 0 bases, with 13 bases separating them. Germline loops: CDR1 LGHNA, CDR2 YNFKEQ. The CDR3 has 15 residues. CDR3 coding DNA: TGTGCCAGCAGACGACTATTGGTTAGCACAGATACGCAGTATTTT. Its translation: CASRRLLVSTDTQYF.

The V gene is TRBV15, the J gene TRBJ2-1, with D unclear. The CDR3 length is 14 residues. Germline loops: CDR1 LNHNV, CDR2 YYDKDF (reference sequence). With 0 bases removed from V and 9 bases from J, the gap between germline ends came to 12 bases. CDR3 in amino acids: CATSRDRVSGEQFF. The CDR3 DNA reads as TGTGCCACCAGCAGAGATAGAGTAAGTGGTGAGCAGTTCTTC.

The V and J genes are TRBV19 and TRBJ2-5, with TRBD1 matching 7 bases. With V trimmed by 2 bases and J by 5 bases, 8 bases remained unmatched. CDR3 size: 15 residues. CDR1 is LNHDA and CDR2 is SQIVND in the germline V gene (reference sequence). The CDR3 loop reads CASSIRPQGRETQYF. The CDR3 bases are TGTGCCAGTAGTATAAGGCCACAGGGGCGGGAGACCCAGTACTTC.

The genes are TRBV11-2 and TRBJ2-7; 7 bases line up with TRBD2. The ends lost 3 bases at V and 6 bases at J; junction bases unmatched: 11. The CDR3 is 15 residues long. Germline V gene data show CDR1 as SGHAT and CDR2 as FQNNGV. This CDR3 is CASSLLIGLVGEQYF. The CDR3 nucleotides are TGTGCCAGCAGCTTGTTAATCGGACTAGTGGGCGAGCAGTACTTC.

The CDR3 nucleotides read TGTGCCAATCAAGGGGCGCGTACTGAAGCTTTCTTT. It is translated as CANQGARTEAFF. The genes are TRBV6-4 and TRBJ1-1, with a weak D call TRBD1 (5 bases). V was shortened by 10 bases and J by 5 bases, with 14 bases between the two germline ends. The CDR3 covers 12 residues. Germline CDR1 and CDR2: MRHNA and SNTAGT.

The chain uses TRBV6-5 and TRBJ2-5; 8 bases line up with TRBD1. J gave up 3 bases and V 3 bases, and 6 bases lay outside the gene matches. CDR3 length equals 15 residues. Per the germline V gene, CDR1 is MNHEY and CDR2 is SVGAGI. CDR3 loop: CASSYSRTGKETQYF. The CDR3 nucleotides read TGTGCCAGCAGTTATTCCCGGACAGGGAAAGAGACCCAGTACTTC.

The CDR3 reads CAWTGGDNGYTF. CDR3 nucleotides: TGTGCCTGGACGGGGGGCGATAATGGCTACACCTTC. The J gene is TRBJ1-2, the V gene TRBV30; tentative D call: TRBD1 (6 bases). Germline CDR1 and CDR2: GTSNPN and SVGIG (reference sequence). Deletions cut 4 bases from V and 6 bases from J, with 12 bases between. The CDR3 totals 12 residues.

The V gene is TRBV7-2, the J gene TRBJ1-3; tentative D call: TRBD1 (5 bases). From germline, CDR1 is SGHTA and CDR2 FQGNSA. The ends were cut back, 5 bases at V and 5 bases at J, with 13 bases in the middle. The CDR3 is made up of 14 amino acids. CDR3 DNA sequence: TGTGCCAGCAGCCCTAGTGGGGCAAGAAACACCATATATTTT. Its protein product is CASSPSGARNTIYF. The whole variable domain, remainder taken from reference TRBV7-2 and TRBJ1-3, is GAGVSQSPSNKVTEKGKDVELRCDPISGHTALYWYRQSLGQGLEFLIYFQGNSAPDKSGLPSDRFSAERTGGSVSTLTIQRTQQEDSAVYLCASSPSGARNTIYFGEGSWLTVV.

This clone was detected only once. V is TRBV30 and J is TRBJ1-2, with no clear D. V was cut by 5 bases and J by 8 bases, with 15 bases left in between. Germline loops: CDR1 GTSNPN, CDR2 SVGIG (reference sequence). CDR3 size: 12 residues. The DNA of the CDR3 is TGTGCCTGGGGCCACCCAGATTGGGGCTACACCTTC. It translates to CAWGHPDWGYTF.

The rearrangement links TRBV7-8 to TRBJ1-2, with D perhaps TRBD1 (6 bases). The CDR3 is 15 residues long. Germline CDR1 and CDR2: SGHVS and FQNEAQ. The V end was cut by 0 bases, the J end by 6 bases, with 14 bases between. CDR3 sequence: CASSLARAGDNGYTF. DNA for the CDR3: TGTGCCAGCAGCTTAGCGCGGGCAGGGGATAATGGCTACACCTTC. Supplemented by reference TRBV7-8 and TRBJ1-2, the full variable domain reads GAGVSQSPRYKVAKRGQDVALRCDPISGHVSLFWYQQALGQGPEFLTYFQNEAQLDKSGLPSDRFFAERPEGSVSTLKIQRTQQEDSAVYLCASSLARAGDNGYTFGSGTRLTVV.

The count of this clone is one. The V gene is TRBV6-5, the J gene TRBJ1-1, with 10 bases aligning to TRBD1. Germline trimming cut 4 bases from V and 0 bases from J; bases unmatched to any gene: 5. The CDR3 spans 16 residues. Germline CDR1 and CDR2: MNHEY and SVGAGI. For the CDR3, the DNA is TGTGCCAGCAGTTCCCGGGACAGGGGTTTGAACACTGAAGCTTTCTTT. Its protein is CASSSRDRGLNTEAFF.

The chain recombines TRBV2 with TRBJ1-6, with 7 nucleotides matching TRBD1. The CDR3 totals 13 residues. Germline V CDR1 and CDR2: SNHLY, FYNNEI. Unmatched junction bases numbered 3, after V lost 6 bases and J lost 7 bases. CDR3 region: CASRTGENSPLHF. The DNA for the CDR3 is TGTGCCAGCAGAACAGGGGAGAATTCACCCCTCCACTTT.

The chain carries TRBV6-1 and TRBJ1-1; D is unclear. Germline CDR1 MNHNS, CDR2 SASEGT. The germline V and J ends were trimmed by 7 bases and 1 base, with 13 bases remaining between them. The CDR3 contains 14 residues. CDR3 in DNA: TGTGCCAGCACCCTAGGTCAGAGGAACACTGAAGCTTTCTTT. Translated, it gives CASTLGQRNTEAFF.

The chain employs TRBV6-1 and TRBJ2-3; 11 positions match TRBD2. This CDR3 spans 15 amino acids. The junction had 10 bases not matched to a gene; V was cut back by 7 bases and J by 7 bases. Germline CDR1 reads MNHNS; CDR2 reads SASEGT. CDR3 residues: CASITNSGGEHTQYF. CDR3 sequence (DNA): TGTGCCAGCATTACAAATAGCGGGGGGGAACATACGCAGTATTTT.

This chain connects TRBV5-6 to TRBJ2-1; the D gene is possibly TRBD1 (5 bases). Per the germline V gene, CDR1 is SGHDT and CDR2 is YYEEEE. This CDR3 region has 15 residues. V was pared by 3 bases and J by 7 bases, with 17 bases between. CDR3 nucleotide sequence: TGTGCCAGCAGCTCTGGGTATCGTAGGGGTAATGAGCAGTTCTTC. Translated: CASSSGYRRGNEQFF.

This sequence joins TRBV5-1 and TRBJ2-1; 8 bases are a match to TRBD2. CDR1 and CDR2 (germline): SGHRS, YFSETQ. The CDR3 totals 18 residues. J gave up 0 bases and V 0 bases, and 8 bases lay outside the gene matches. CDR3 amino acids: CASSLEGAGASSYNEQFF. The CDR3, as DNA: TGCGCCAGCAGCTTGGAGGGAGCGGGAGCTAGCTCCTACAATGAGCAGTTCTTC.